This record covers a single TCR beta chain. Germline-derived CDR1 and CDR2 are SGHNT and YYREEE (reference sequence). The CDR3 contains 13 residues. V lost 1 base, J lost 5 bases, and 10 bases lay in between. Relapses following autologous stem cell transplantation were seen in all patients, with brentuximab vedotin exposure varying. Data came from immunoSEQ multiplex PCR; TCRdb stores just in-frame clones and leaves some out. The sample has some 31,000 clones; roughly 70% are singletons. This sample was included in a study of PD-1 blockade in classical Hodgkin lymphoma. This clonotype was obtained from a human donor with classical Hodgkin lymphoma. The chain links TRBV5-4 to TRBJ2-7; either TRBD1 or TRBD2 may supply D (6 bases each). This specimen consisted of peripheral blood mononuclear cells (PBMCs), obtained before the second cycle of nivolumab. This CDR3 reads CASSLWGADEQYF. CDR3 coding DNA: TGTGCCAGCAGCTTGTGGGGGGCGGACGAGCAGTACTTC. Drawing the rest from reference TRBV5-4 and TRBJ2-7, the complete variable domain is ETGVTQSPTHLIKTRGQQVTLRCSSQSGHNTVSWYQQALGQGPQFIFQYYREEENGRGNFPPRFSGLQFPNYSSELNVNALELDDSALYLCASSLWGADEQYFGPGTRLTVT.